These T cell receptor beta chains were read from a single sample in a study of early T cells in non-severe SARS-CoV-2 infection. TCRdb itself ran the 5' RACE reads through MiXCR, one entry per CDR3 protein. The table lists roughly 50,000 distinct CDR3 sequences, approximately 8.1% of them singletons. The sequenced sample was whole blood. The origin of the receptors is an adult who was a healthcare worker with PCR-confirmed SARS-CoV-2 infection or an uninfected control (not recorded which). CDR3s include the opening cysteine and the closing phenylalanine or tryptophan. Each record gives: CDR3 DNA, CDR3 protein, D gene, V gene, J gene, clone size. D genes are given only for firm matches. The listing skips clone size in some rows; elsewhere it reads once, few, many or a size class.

CDR3 DNA: TGTGCCAGCAGAAGGAAGGGCCTAGACTATGGCTACACCTTC
CDR3 protein: CASRRKGLDYGYTF
D gene: -
V gene: TRBV7-9
J gene: TRBJ1-2
clone size: many

CDR3 DNA: TGTGCCAGCAGCTCTGGACAGGGTAGTGAAAAACTGTTTTTT
CDR3 protein: CASSSGQGSEKLFF
D gene: TRBD1
V gene: TRBV11-2
J gene: TRBJ1-4
clone size: many

CDR3 DNA: TGTGCCAGCAGCTTGGGGGCACCCCCCCAGCATTTT
CDR3 protein: CASSLGAPPQHF
D gene: -
V gene: TRBV5-5
J gene: TRBJ1-5
clone size: few

CDR3 DNA: TGTGCCAGCAGCTTAGTAGGGGATGGTAATTCACCCCTCCACTTT
CDR3 protein: CASSLVGDGNSPLHF
D gene: -
V gene: TRBV7-9
J gene: TRBJ1-6
clone size: many

CDR3 DNA: TGTGCCAGCTCACCGTCCGGGACACCGAGCACAGATACGCAGTATTTT
CDR3 protein: CASSPSGTPSTDTQYF
D gene: -
V gene: TRBV18
J gene: TRBJ2-3
clone size: few

CDR3 DNA: TGCGCCAGCAGCCAATGGCGGAAGCAGCCCCAGCATTTT
CDR3 protein: CASSQWRKQPQHF
D gene: -
V gene: TRBV5-1
J gene: TRBJ1-5
clone size: -

CDR3 DNA: TGTGCCAGCAGTTCGACAGGGGGCGAAGCCCGGGAGCTGTTTTTT
CDR3 protein: CASSSTGGEARELFF
D gene: TRBD1
V gene: TRBV6-5
J gene: TRBJ2-2
clone size: many

CDR3 DNA: TGTGCCAGCAGTTTACCGACTAGCGGGGGAGATACGCAGTATTTT
CDR3 protein: CASSLPTSGGDTQYF
D gene: TRBD2
V gene: TRBV12-3/TRBV12-4
J gene: TRBJ2-3
clone size: many

CDR3 DNA: TGTGCCAGCAGGCACAGGGACGCGCACTACAATGAGCAGTTCTTC
CDR3 protein: CASRHRDAHYNEQFF
D gene: -
V gene: TRBV2
J gene: TRBJ2-1
clone size: many

CDR3 DNA: TGTGCCAGCAGCTTAGCAGGGAAGGAATCACCCCTCCACTTT
CDR3 protein: CASSLAGKESPLHF
D gene: -
V gene: TRBV7-2
J gene: TRBJ1-6
clone size: few

CDR3 DNA: TGTGCCAGCAGCCCCCGGGCAGGGTTCAACTATGGCTACACCTTC
CDR3 protein: CASSPRAGFNYGYTF
D gene: -
V gene: TRBV7-9
J gene: TRBJ1-2
clone size: many

CDR3 DNA: TGTGCCAGCTCACCACAGGGAGGTGAAGCTTTCTTT
CDR3 protein: CASSPQGGEAFF
D gene: -
V gene: TRBV18
J gene: TRBJ1-1
clone size: many

CDR3 DNA: TGCGCCAGCAGTGCGGGGCCTAATGAAAAACTGTTTTTT
CDR3 protein: CASSAGPNEKLFF
D gene: -
V gene: TRBV10-1
J gene: TRBJ1-4
clone size: many

CDR3 DNA: TGTGCCAGCAGCTTATCCAGCGGGGGAAGCACAGATACGCAGTATTTT
CDR3 protein: CASSLSSGGSTDTQYF
D gene: TRBD2
V gene: TRBV7-9
J gene: TRBJ2-3
clone size: many

CDR3 DNA: TGTGCCAGCAGCCCTCTAGCGGGGTCCTACGAGCAGTACTTC
CDR3 protein: CASSPLAGSYEQYF
D gene: TRBD2
V gene: TRBV3-1
J gene: TRBJ2-7
clone size: few

CDR3 DNA: TGCGCCAGCAGCCAAGTACTAGCGGGAGATAACACCGGGGAGCTGTTTTTT
CDR3 protein: CASSQVLAGDNTGELFF
D gene: TRBD2
V gene: TRBV4-3
J gene: TRBJ2-2
clone size: many

CDR3 DNA: TGTGCCAGCACCATGTACGGACAGGTGTCCGGGGAGCTGTTTTTT
CDR3 protein: CASTMYGQVSGELFF
D gene: TRBD1
V gene: TRBV28
J gene: TRBJ2-2
clone size: many

CDR3 DNA: TGTGCCAGCACTGGACAGGGACGACGCACAGATACGCAGTATTTT
CDR3 protein: CASTGQGRRTDTQYF
D gene: TRBD1
V gene: TRBV12-3/TRBV12-4
J gene: TRBJ2-3
clone size: -

CDR3 DNA: TGCGCCAGCAGCCCTTATAGCGGGGGGACCGACACCGGGGAGCTGTTTTTT
CDR3 protein: CASSPYSGGTDTGELFF
D gene: TRBD2
V gene: TRBV5-1
J gene: TRBJ2-2
clone size: many

CDR3 DNA: TGTGCCAGCAGCGAGAAACATGCTAGCACAGATACGCAGTATTTT
CDR3 protein: CASSEKHASTDTQYF
D gene: -
V gene: TRBV27
J gene: TRBJ2-3
clone size: medium-sized

CDR3 DNA: TGTGCCAGCAGTGAACGGGCGTTCGCGAACACCGGGGAGCTGTTTTTT
CDR3 protein: CASSERAFANTGELFF
D gene: -
V gene: TRBV6-1
J gene: TRBJ2-2
clone size: few

CDR3 DNA: TGTGCCAGCAGCTTAGCCCCGGTATACACTGAAGCTTTCTTT
CDR3 protein: CASSLAPVYTEAFF
D gene: -
V gene: TRBV11-2
J gene: TRBJ1-1
clone size: -

CDR3 DNA: TGTGCCAGTAGTATGTATTTTGATTACAATCAGCCCCAGCATTTT
CDR3 protein: CASSMYFDYNQPQHF
D gene: -
V gene: TRBV19
J gene: TRBJ1-5
clone size: many

CDR3 DNA: TGCAGTGCTAGAGGGGGACAGGGCTCAGCGCAGTACTTC
CDR3 protein: CSARGGQGSAQYF
D gene: TRBD1
V gene: TRBV20-1
J gene: TRBJ2-7
clone size: many

CDR3 DNA: TGTGCCTGGAGTGATCCCCATGAGCAGTTCTTC
CDR3 protein: CAWSDPHEQFF
D gene: -
V gene: TRBV30
J gene: TRBJ2-1
clone size: many

CDR3 DNA: TGTGCCAGCACCGCTTTAGTGGGGGGGCCGGGAAATGAGCAGTTCTTC
CDR3 protein: CASTALVGGPGNEQFF
D gene: -
V gene: TRBV12-3/TRBV12-4
J gene: TRBJ2-1
clone size: -

CDR3 DNA: TGTGCCTGGACTAGGGCATTAAGGGACGGTGAAGCTTTCTTT
CDR3 protein: CAWTRALRDGEAFF
D gene: -
V gene: TRBV30
J gene: TRBJ1-1
clone size: many

CDR3 DNA: TGTGCCAGCAGCTTAGAAGTCGGGAAGTATGGCTACACCTTC
CDR3 protein: CASSLEVGKYGYTF
D gene: -
V gene: TRBV11-2
J gene: TRBJ1-2
clone size: many

CDR3 DNA: TGTGCCAGCAGTTACGGGCCCATTACTGGGTGGAACACTGAAGCTTTCTTT
CDR3 protein: CASSYGPITGWNTEAFF
D gene: -
V gene: TRBV6-2/TRBV6-3
J gene: TRBJ1-1
clone size: many

CDR3 DNA: TGCAGTGCTCCCCGAGGTCAAGAGACCCAGTACTTC
CDR3 protein: CSAPRGQETQYF
D gene: -
V gene: TRBV20-1
J gene: TRBJ2-5
clone size: many

CDR3 DNA: TGTGCCAGCAGTTCTGGACAGGGGGCGGGCTATGGCTACACCTTC
CDR3 protein: CASSSGQGAGYGYTF
D gene: TRBD1
V gene: TRBV2
J gene: TRBJ1-2
clone size: many

CDR3 DNA: TGTGCCAGCAGCACCGGACAGGGGGCGGTGGACGAGCAGTACTTC
CDR3 protein: CASSTGQGAVDEQYF
D gene: TRBD1
V gene: TRBV9
J gene: TRBJ2-7
clone size: -

CDR3 DNA: TGTGCCTGGAGAGGGAAAACCGCTATGTATAATTCACCCCTCCACTTT
CDR3 protein: CAWRGKTAMYNSPLHF
D gene: -
V gene: TRBV30
J gene: TRBJ1-6
clone size: many

CDR3 DNA: TGTGCCAGCAGTCCCCGGGACAGGGCATACATTCAGTACTTC
CDR3 protein: CASSPRDRAYIQYF
D gene: TRBD1
V gene: TRBV12-3/TRBV12-4
J gene: TRBJ2-4
clone size: many

CDR3 DNA: TGTGCCAGCAGTGTGCACAGCCCCGGGGAGCTGTTTTTT
CDR3 protein: CASSVHSPGELFF
D gene: -
V gene: TRBV2
J gene: TRBJ2-2
clone size: many

CDR3 DNA: TGTGCCATCAGTGAGCCAGGCAATTCACCCCTCCACTTT
CDR3 protein: CAISEPGNSPLHF
D gene: -
V gene: TRBV10-3
J gene: TRBJ1-6
clone size: many

CDR3 DNA: TGTGCCAGCAGTTGGCCCGGGACAGGCAACACCGGGGAGCTGTTTTTT
CDR3 protein: CASSWPGTGNTGELFF
D gene: TRBD1
V gene: TRBV12-3/TRBV12-4
J gene: TRBJ2-2
clone size: many

CDR3 DNA: TGTGCCACCAGTGATTTGCAATTCGCCGGCACCGGGGAGCTGTTTTTT
CDR3 protein: CATSDLQFAGTGELFF
D gene: -
V gene: TRBV24-1
J gene: TRBJ2-2
clone size: many

CDR3 DNA: TGCGCCAGCAGCCAAGGAGGGGGGTCTTATAATTCACCCCTCCACTTT
CDR3 protein: CASSQGGGSYNSPLHF
D gene: -
V gene: TRBV4-3
J gene: TRBJ1-6
clone size: medium-sized

CDR3 DNA: TGTGCCAGCAGTATCAGGGGGAGCTCCTACGAGCAGTACTTC
CDR3 protein: CASSIRGSSYEQYF
D gene: TRBD1
V gene: TRBV27
J gene: TRBJ2-7
clone size: many

CDR3 DNA: TGTGCCAGCAGTACACGGGCCCCCTTCACAGATACGCAGTATTTT
CDR3 protein: CASSTRAPFTDTQYF
D gene: -
V gene: TRBV27
J gene: TRBJ2-3
clone size: -

CDR3 DNA: TGCAGCGCCCTGTCAGGGGGAGAGACTGAAGCTTTCTTT
CDR3 protein: CSALSGGETEAFF
D gene: TRBD1
V gene: TRBV29-1
J gene: TRBJ1-1
clone size: -

CDR3 DNA: TGCGCCAGCAGCCAAGTTGTAGGGAGCGGGAATGAGCAGTTCTTC
CDR3 protein: CASSQVVGSGNEQFF
D gene: -
V gene: TRBV4-1
J gene: TRBJ2-1
clone size: -

CDR3 DNA: TGCAGTGCTAGAGAACCCTTGAGCCGGGAGCTGTTTTTT
CDR3 protein: CSAREPLSRELFF
D gene: -
V gene: TRBV20-1
J gene: TRBJ2-2
clone size: many

CDR3 DNA: TGTGCCAGCAGTAAATACAGGAGCACAGATACGCAGTATTTT
CDR3 protein: CASSKYRSTDTQYF
D gene: -
V gene: TRBV2
J gene: TRBJ2-3
clone size: few

CDR3 DNA: TGTGCCAGCAGAGAGGACAGGGTAAACACCATATATTTT
CDR3 protein: CASREDRVNTIYF
D gene: TRBD1
V gene: TRBV2
J gene: TRBJ1-3
clone size: few

CDR3 DNA: TGTGCCAGCAGCGCGGAAGGGACAGTGAGTCAGCCCCAGCATTTT
CDR3 protein: CASSAEGTVSQPQHF
D gene: TRBD1
V gene: TRBV7-9
J gene: TRBJ1-5
clone size: many